This TCR beta chain was obtained from a study of blood T cell repertoires in COVID-19. Overall study context: In each case, the material was cDNA or gDNA derived from T cells, B-cell-depleted T cells, or PBMCs.

Here immunoSEQ multiplex PCR was the method, and the copy in TCRdb shows in-frame clones only, minus some. The data hold about 31,000 clones, with about nine tenths observed a single time. Input material: peripheral blood. This receptor was taken from a human donor with active COVID-19. The donor label of this sample is uncertain.

CDR3 in DNA: TGTGCCAGCAGTTCCACGGGGCAAGAGACCCAGTACTTC. This sequence encodes CASSSTGQETQYF. The V and J genes are TRBV12-3 or TRBV12-4 and TRBJ2-5; a possible D gene is TRBD2 (5 bases). V was pared by 4 bases and J by 2 bases, with 8 bases between. The CDR3 is made up of 13 amino acids.